The 30 T cell receptor beta chains in this list originate from one sample, sequenced in a study of T cell repertoires in cytomegalovirus infection. The antigens of these receptors remain unknown. A single record per CDR3 protein comes from TCRdb applying MiXCR to the reads. The sample yields approximately 770,000 distinct CDR3 sequences, about 28% seen once. The input for sequencing was cultured CD8+ T cells from PBMCs, taken from culture after CMV antigen stimulation. Receptors originate from a human donor in good health (CMV status not recorded). Some clones in this sample may be carry-over from other donors' samples.

J is TRBJ2-3 and V is TRBV9; D is ambiguous. This CDR3 is 12 amino acids long. From germline, CDR1 is SGDLS and CDR2 YYNGEE. V lost 3 bases, J lost 4 bases, and 6 bases lay in between. CDR3 in amino acids: CASSESPDTQYF. CDR3 in DNA: TGTGCCAGCAGCGAGTCTCCAGATACGCAGTATTTT. Filled out from reference TRBV9 and TRBJ2-3, the complete variable domain reads DSGVTQTPKHLITATGQRVTLRCSPRSGDLSVYWYQQSLDQGLQFLIQYYNGEERAKGNILERFSAQQFPDLHSELNLSSLELGDSALYFCASSESPDTQYFGPGTRLTVL.

The CDR3 reads CASSSSTGGQVGYGYTF. In nucleotides, the CDR3 is TGTGCCAGCAGCTCCTCGACAGGGGGCCAGGTTGGCTATGGCTACACCTTC. The chain combines TRBV7-6 with TRBJ1-2, with TRBD1 matching over 10 bases. The J segment lost 4 bases and the V segment lost 4 bases, leaving 12 bases of the junction unmatched. Looked up from germline, CDR1 is SGHVS and CDR2 is FNYEAQ. The CDR3 runs 17 residues.

The V call is TRBV6-5, the J call TRBJ2-2, with D perhaps given as TRBD1 or TRBD2 (5 bases each). The V end lost 4 bases, the J end lost 4 bases, and 19 bases lay between the germline ends. CDR3 length: 17 residues. The germline CDR1 and CDR2 sequences are MNHEY and SVGAGI. In DNA, the CDR3 is TGTGCCAGCAGTTCCCAGATCCCCGGGGCTATCACCGGGGAGCTGTTTTTT. This codes for CASSSQIPGAITGELFF.

The chain combines TRBV6-2 or TRBV6-3 with TRBJ2-2; TRBD1 or TRBD2 may be the D gene (5 bases each). V dropped 2 bases and J dropped 0 bases, with 10 bases sitting between them. Germline V lookup: CDR1 MNHEY, CDR2 SVGEGT. The CDR3 runs to 16 residues. The CDR3 sequence: CASSYLGATNTGELFF. DNA of the CDR3: TGTGCCAGCAGTTACCTCGGGGCCACGAACACCGGGGAGCTGTTTTTT.

This rearrangement joins TRBV4-1 to TRBJ2-1; TRBD2 aligns across 13 bases. The CDR3 extends over 17 amino acids. With V trimmed by 0 bases and J by 2 bases, 1 base remained unmatched. In germline, CDR1 is MGHRA, CDR2 YSYEKL. CDR3 sequence: CASSQDGTSGAYNEQFF. CDR3 nucleotides: TGCGCCAGCAGCCAAGATGGGACTAGCGGGGCCTACAATGAGCAGTTCTTC.

The DNA for the CDR3 is TGTGCCAGCAGCCATTCTACTCGACAGGGCGGCACTGAAGCTTTCTTT. It is translated as CASSHSTRQGGTEAFF. V usage is TRBV4-2 and J usage is TRBJ1-1; 7 bases line up with TRBD1. Germline V gene sequence: CDR1 LGHNA, CDR2 YNFKEQ. The CDR3 covers 16 residues. The V and J ends lost 3 bases and 4 bases, in that order; junction bases with no gene match: 11.

The gene calls are TRBV6-4 and TRBJ1-1; no reliable D call. This CDR3 has 14 amino acids. Germline loops: CDR1 MRHNA, CDR2 SNTAGT. Trimming shortened V by 0 bases and J by 1 base, and 6 bases separated the two germline ends. This CDR3 is CASSDSTKNTEAFF. As DNA, the CDR3 is TGTGCCAGCAGTGACTCGACGAAGAACACTGAAGCTTTCTTT.

This chain links TRBV10-3 with TRBJ1-5; 7 bases fit TRBD1. The CDR3 is 18 residues long. J was trimmed by 0 bases and V by 3 bases; bases with no gene match: 11. Per the germline V gene, CDR1 is ENHRY and CDR2 is SYGVKD. The DNA of the CDR3 is TGTGCCATCAGTGAATGGAACAGGGGATACGATAGCAATCAGCCCCAGCATTTT. It codes for CAISEWNRGYDSNQPQHF.

The chain links TRBV27 to TRBJ1-6; 11 bases align to TRBD1. Germline V gene data show CDR1 as MNHEY and CDR2 as SMNVEV (reference sequence). The CDR3 runs to 15 residues. V gave up 7 bases and J gave up 13 bases; unmatched junction bases: 12. As DNA, the CDR3 is TGTGCCAGCAATGCGGGACAGGGGGACCCTTTGCCCCTCCACTTT. Translated: CASNAGQGDPLPLHF.

This clonotype was counted a single time. This chain connects TRBV6-5 to TRBJ2-1; 8 bases map to TRBD1. The length of the CDR3 is 16 residues. Germline V gives CDR1 MNHEY, CDR2 SVGAGI. The trim removed 2 bases at V and 4 bases at J, leaving 7 bases unmatched. CDR3 amino acids: CASSYRTGIPYNEQFF. CDR3 in DNA: TGTGCCAGCAGTTACCGGACAGGGATCCCTTACAATGAGCAGTTCTTC.

The rearrangement uses TRBV2 and TRBJ2-7; D gene unclear. The V end lost 2 bases, the J end lost 2 bases, and 19 bases lay between the germline ends. The CDR3 is 17 residues long. Germline V gene lookup returns CDR1 SNHLY and CDR2 FYNNEI. The CDR3 sequence is CASSEPPWSNTPYEQYF. The CDR3 region has the DNA TGTGCCAGCAGTGAACCCCCTTGGTCGAACACCCCCTACGAGCAGTACTTC.

V is TRBV9 and J is TRBJ1-2; D gene uncertain. The V end was cut by 4 bases, the J end by 8 bases, with 15 bases between. The CDR3 is made up of 13 amino acids. From germline, CDR1 is SGDLS and CDR2 YYNGEE. The CDR3 nucleotides read TGTGCCAGCAGCCCTCGGGGAGGATCCGGCTACACCTTC. Its protein is CASSPRGGSGYTF.

The chain couples TRBV12-3 or TRBV12-4 to TRBJ2-1; D unclear. This CDR3 is built from 14 residues. V dropped 0 bases and J dropped 15 bases, with 18 bases sitting between them. As DNA, the CDR3 is TGTGCCAGCAGTTTAGCGTTGGATGGTAGGGTAACGTTCTTC. It is translated as CASSLALDGRVTFF.

This clonotype occurred a few times. J is TRBJ2-3 and V is TRBV9, with 8 bases identical to TRBD1. Per germline, CDR1 SGDLS and CDR2 YYNGEE. The CDR3 is 16 amino acids. The junction had 12 bases not matched to a gene; V was cut back by 3 bases and J by 6 bases. CDR3 sequence reads: CASSAGGAGKVDTQYF. The CDR3 nucleotides read TGTGCCAGCAGCGCAGGGGGCGCAGGTAAAGTGGATACGCAGTATTTT.

The rearrangement uses TRBV29-1 and TRBJ2-1; D is unresolved. The germline V and J ends were trimmed by 3 bases and 6 bases, with 12 bases remaining between them. Germline CDR1 SQVTM, CDR2 ANQGSEA. This CDR3 is 13 amino acids long. The CDR3 sequence is CSVEKGLSNEQFF. CDR3 DNA sequence: TGCAGCGTTGAGAAAGGTCTTTCCAATGAGCAGTTCTTC.

The table lists this clonotype with a count of one. The V gene is TRBV2, the J gene TRBJ2-1, with TRBD1 matching 8 bases. Per the germline V gene, CDR1 is SNHLY and CDR2 is FYNNEI. Trimming cost V 8 bases and J 10 bases; bases outside gene matches: 10. This CDR3 is built from 13 residues. The CDR3 is CASPWGQVGEQFF. The CDR3 DNA sequence: TGTGCCAGCCCCTGGGGACAGGTTGGAGAGCAGTTCTTC.

The sample holds many counts of this clonotype. The gene calls are TRBV7-4 and TRBJ2-5; perhaps D is TRBD1 or TRBD2 (6 bases each). Germline-derived CDR1 and CDR2 are SGHVT and SQSDAQ. This CDR3 is built from 15 residues. V shed 3 bases and J shed 3 bases, with 14 bases lying between them. CDR3 protein: CASSFKTGDKETQYF. CDR3 in DNA: TGTGCCAGCAGCTTCAAGACGGGGGACAAAGAGACCCAGTACTTC.

This clonotype turned up a few times. The chain employs TRBV7-6 and TRBJ1-1, with a tentative D call TRBD1 (6 bases). Trimming took off 5 bases at V and 0 bases at J, with 16 bases between the two ends. Germline V lookup: CDR1 SGHVS, CDR2 FNYEAQ. The CDR3 spans 16 residues. CDR3: CASSPGQPSMNTEAFF. CDR3 DNA: TGTGCCAGCAGCCCCGGACAGCCTTCAATGAACACTGAAGCTTTCTTT.

Here the CDR3 reads CASSPGPLRGGQLDTQYF. The CDR3 coding sequence is TGTGCCAGCAGCCCTGGCCCCTTGCGGGGGGGCCAGCTCGATACGCAGTATTTT. V usage is TRBV13 and J usage is TRBJ2-3, with TRBD2 matching 9 bases. CDR1 is PRHDT, CDR2 FYEKMQ, per germline (reference sequence). The junction had 18 bases not matched to a gene; V was cut back by 5 bases and J by 6 bases. This CDR3 is built from 18 residues.

This rearrangement joins TRBV6-6 to TRBJ2-3, with TRBD2 matching 10 bases. The CDR3 has 15 amino acids. V shed 0 bases, J shed 4 bases, and the junction held 1 base outside the gene matches. Germline V gene data show CDR1 as MNHNY and CDR2 as SVGAGI (reference sequence). CDR3 DNA sequence: TGTGCCAGCAGTTACTCAGCGGGGGGGCCAGATACGCAGTATTTT. This gives the protein CASSYSAGGPDTQYF.

This clonotype showed up just a few times. The chain is built from TRBV6-1 and TRBJ1-2; D unresolved. Germline V gives CDR1 MNHNS, CDR2 SASEGT. V gave up 2 bases and J gave up 0 bases, with 10 bases separating them. The CDR3 loop spans 15 amino acids. CDR3 amino acids: CASSENAFANYGYTF. The CDR3 DNA follows: TGTGCCAGCAGTGAAAATGCATTCGCTAACTATGGCTACACCTTC.

The chain couples TRBV24-1 to TRBJ1-5, with 8 positions matching TRBD1. The CDR3 length is 15 residues. Germline CDR1 is KGHDR and CDR2 is SFDVKD. The junction had 1 base not matched to a gene; V was cut back by 2 bases and J by 2 bases. The CDR3 DNA is TGTGCCACCAGTGATTCAGGGGGCGGCAATCAGCCCCAGCATTTT. Translation: CATSDSGGGNQPQHF.

Only a few counts were recorded for this clonotype. The chain joins TRBV12-3 or TRBV12-4 to TRBJ2-3, with D possibly being TRBD2 (7 bases). V was pared by 6 bases and J by 8 bases, with 18 bases between. The CDR3 length is 14 residues. As DNA, the CDR3 is TGTGCCAGCAGCCCTCGGGGGGCTCCCAGTACGCAGTATTTT. Translating it yields CASSPRGAPSTQYF.

In this sample, this clonotype turned up a few times. As DNA, the CDR3 is TGTGCCAGCAGTTACCCGACGGGCGCTGAAGCTTTCTTT. This gives the protein CASSYPTGAEAFF. The genes are TRBV6-2 or TRBV6-3 and TRBJ1-1; no clear D. Germline V lookup: CDR1 MNHEY, CDR2 SVGEGT. This CDR3 is 13 amino acids long. V lost 2 bases, J lost 6 bases, and 10 bases lay in between.

This clonotype was seen more than once but under ten times. The J gene is TRBJ1-4, the V gene TRBV7-9; 11 bases align to TRBD1. The CDR3 loop spans 15 amino acids. In germline, CDR1 is SEHNR, CDR2 FQNEAQ (reference sequence). J lost 6 bases, V lost 5 bases, and 5 bases had no gene match. The CDR3 loop is CASSPPGQGDEKLFF. CDR3 nucleotide sequence: TGTGCCAGCAGCCCCCCGGGACAGGGGGATGAAAAACTGTTTTTT. Complete variable domain (other parts from reference TRBV7-9 and TRBJ1-4): DTGVSQNPRHKITKRGQNVTFRCDPISEHNRLYWYRQTLGQGPEFLTYFQNEAQLEKSRLLSDRFSAERPKGSFSTLEIQRTEQGDSAMYLCASSPPGQGDEKLFFGSGTQLSVL.

The rearrangement links TRBV19 to TRBJ2-1, with unresolved D. V was pared by 5 bases and J by 4 bases, with 12 bases between. This CDR3 region has 14 residues. Germline values: CDR1 LNHDA, CDR2 SQIVND (reference sequence). The CDR3 sequence: CASSPPNRYNEQFF. For the CDR3, the DNA is TGTGCCAGTAGTCCGCCCAACAGATACAATGAGCAGTTCTTC.

This clonotype has more than one count but fewer than ten. The gene calls are TRBV4-1 and TRBJ1-3; unclear D gene. Germline V gives CDR1 MGHRA, CDR2 YSYEKL. This CDR3 has 14 amino acids. V gave up 9 bases and J gave up 2 bases, with 14 bases separating them. CDR3 residues: CASRVDFAGNTIYF. Here the CDR3 DNA reads TGCGCCAGTAGGGTGGACTTCGCTGGAAACACCATATATTTT.

The V and J genes are TRBV6-1 and TRBJ2-1, with a possible D match to TRBD1 (6 bases). Trimming shortened V by 5 bases and J by 9 bases, and 14 bases separated the two germline ends. The CDR3 is made up of 13 amino acids. In germline, CDR1 is MNHNS, CDR2 SASEGT. The CDR3 coding sequence is TGTGCCAGCAGTTATACAGGGACCAGTGAGCAGTTCTTC. Its translation is CASSYTGTSEQFF.

The genes are TRBV4-1 and TRBJ1-4; D ambiguous. The V end lost 1 base, the J end lost 8 bases, and 14 bases lay between the germline ends. This CDR3 is 15 amino acids long. Germline V gene data show CDR1 as MGHRA and CDR2 as YSYEKL. For the CDR3, the DNA is TGCGCCAGCAGCCAAGTTAAGGAGGTTTGGGAAAAACTGTTTTTT. Protein: CASSQVKEVWEKLFF.

The chain couples TRBV7-4 to TRBJ2-1; TRBD2 matches at 11 bases. V shed 7 bases and J 5 bases; nucleotides not matched to a gene: 7. The germline V gene has CDR1 SGHVT and CDR2 SQSDAQ. The CDR3 runs to 15 residues. The CDR3 region has the DNA TGTGCCAGCAATCTAGCGGGGGGCCTCGACAATGAGCAGTTCTTC. It translates to CASNLAGGLDNEQFF.